The clone carrying this T cell receptor (beta chain) was seen a few times. Its target is not known. The sample originates from a study of CD8+CD57+ T cells in acquired aplastic anemia. Study-wide background: Sorted cells (CD4+ and CD8+) yielded DNA amounts that averaged approximately 3.2 ug. Whole-study findings and limits: Roughly 31 was the count of CD8+ CDR3 sequences that patients shared with controls. CD8+ Simpson's diversity in patients was not significantly different from that in controls.

For CDR3 and TCR beta VDJ profiling, genomic DNA was the template used. TCRdb re-called the reads with MiXCR, one entry per CDR3 protein. This sample carries 250,000 to 350,000 distinct CDR3 sequences, roughly 50% of them seen once, and the ten largest clones take around 7.6%. V lost 6 bases and J lost 3, with 6 bases in between. CDR3 size: 11 residues. The germline V gene encodes CDR1 ENHRY and CDR2 SYGVKD. This chain links TRBV10-3 with TRBJ2-7; a possible D gene is TRBD1 (6 bases). The source material was sorted CD4+, CD8+, or CD8+CD57+ T cells (not recorded which) from PBMCs. The clonotype was recovered from a human donor with severe aplastic anemia or a healthy control (not recorded which). The CDR3 DNA follows: TGTGCCATCAGGGACAGCTACGAGCAGTACTTC. Translated: CAIRDSYEQYF.